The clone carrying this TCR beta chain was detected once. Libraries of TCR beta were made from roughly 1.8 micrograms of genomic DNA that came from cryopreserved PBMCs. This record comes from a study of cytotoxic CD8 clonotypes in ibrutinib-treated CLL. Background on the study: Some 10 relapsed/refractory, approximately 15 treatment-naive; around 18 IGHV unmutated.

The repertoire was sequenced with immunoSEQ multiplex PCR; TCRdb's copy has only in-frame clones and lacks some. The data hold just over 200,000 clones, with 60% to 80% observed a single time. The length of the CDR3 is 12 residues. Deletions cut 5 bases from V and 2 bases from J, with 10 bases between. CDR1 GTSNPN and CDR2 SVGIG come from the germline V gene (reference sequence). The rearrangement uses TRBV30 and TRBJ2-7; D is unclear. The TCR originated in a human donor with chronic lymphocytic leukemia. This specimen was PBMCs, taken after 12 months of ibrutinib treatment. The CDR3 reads CAWETGPYEQYF. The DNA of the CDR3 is TGTGCCTGGGAAACGGGCCCCTACGAGCAGTACTTC.